The sequence of this T cell receptor (beta chain) was determined in a study of CD8+ T cells in alopecia areata. Reverse transcribed after extraction, RNA yielded cDNA as the sequencing template. The protocol was immunoSEQ multiplex PCR, while the TCRdb copy is restricted to in-frame clones and leaves out a portion. The table has under 15,000 clones, 56% seen once. The V gene lost 3 bases and the J gene lost 0 bases, with 9 bases spanning the gap. Looked up from germline, CDR1 is MGHRA and CDR2 is YSYEKL. The CDR3 has 15 amino acids. Obtained from alopecia areata patients were lesional scalp punch biopsies along with peripheral blood.

The sample comprised skin. The chain joins TRBV4-1 to TRBJ1-5; no firm D call. This receptor was taken from a human donor with alopecia areata. The CDR3 region has the DNA TGCGCCAGCAGCCACGACGGAAATAGCAATCAGCCCCAGCATTTT. The encoded protein is CASSHDGNSNQPQHF.